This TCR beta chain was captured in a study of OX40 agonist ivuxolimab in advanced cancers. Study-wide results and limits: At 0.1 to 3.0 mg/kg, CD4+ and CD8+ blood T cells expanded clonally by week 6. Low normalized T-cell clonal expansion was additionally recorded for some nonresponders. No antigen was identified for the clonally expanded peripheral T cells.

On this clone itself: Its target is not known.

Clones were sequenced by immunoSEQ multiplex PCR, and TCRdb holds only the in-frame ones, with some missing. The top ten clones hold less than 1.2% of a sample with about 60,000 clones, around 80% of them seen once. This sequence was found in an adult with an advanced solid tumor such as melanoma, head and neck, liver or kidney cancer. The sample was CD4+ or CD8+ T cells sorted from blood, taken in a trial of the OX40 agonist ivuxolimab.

CDR3 loop: CASSSGWRDAYEQYF. In DNA, the CDR3 is TGCGCCAGCAGCTCCGGTTGGAGGGACGCCTACGAGCAGTACTTC. The gene calls are TRBV5-1 and TRBJ2-7, with D tentatively TRBD2 (6 bases). Germline CDR1 and CDR2: SGHRS and YFSETQ. Trimming pared 3 bases from V and 2 bases from J, leaving 15 bases between. The CDR3 totals 15 residues.